This is a list of T cell receptor beta chains from one sample in a study of Graves' ophthalmopathy and Graves' hyperthyroidism. TCRdb fed the multiplex PCR reads into MiXCR, producing one record per CDR3 protein. The profile shows about 380,000 distinct CDR3 sequences, roughly 14% of them singletons. The sample taken for sequencing was peripheral blood. These receptors were taken from a woman aged 18 to 35 with stable Graves' hyperthyroidism. The CDR3 runs from the conserved cysteine through the conserved F or W. Fields, in order: CDR3 length, clone size, J gene, V gene, D gene, CDR3 protein, CDR3 DNA. The D gene is left open where the match is weak. A clone size is listed for some rows: how often the clone was seen (once, few, many), or a class if it is expanded.

15	many	TRBJ1-1	TRBV5-6	TRBD1	CASRLQGAGEAEAFF	TGTGCCAGCAGACTCCAGGGGGCAGGGGAGGCTGAAGCTTTCTTT
12	many	TRBJ1-1	TRBV2	NA	CASNAMNTEAFF	TGTGCCAGCAATGCCATGAACACTGAAGCTTTCTTT
14	many	TRBJ2-2	TRBV20-1	TRBD1	CSALDRVGTGELFF	TGCAGTGCCTTGGACAGGGTCGGCACCGGGGAGCTGTTTTTT
11	many	TRBJ2-7	TRBV6-5	NA	CASSSRAEQYF	TGTGCCAGCAGTTCAAGGGCTGAGCAGTACTTC
13	many	TRBJ1-5	TRBV20-1	NA	CSARSGANQPQHF	TGCAGTGCTAGATCAGGGGCGAATCAGCCCCAGCATTTT
15	NA	TRBJ1-2	TRBV9	NA	CASSVVTSGGGGYTF	TGTGCCAGCAGCGTAGTCACGTCGGGGGGGGGCGGCTACACCTTC
15	many	TRBJ2-7	TRBV12-3/TRBV12-4	NA	CASSLRGVGSYEQYF	TGTGCCAGCAGTTTACGAGGGGTAGGCTCCTACGAGCAGTACTTC
15	NA	TRBJ1-1	TRBV6-1	NA	CASSEAVSAVSEAFF	TGTGCCAGCAGTGAAGCGGTTTCGGCAGTCAGTGAAGCTTTCTTT
16	many	TRBJ1-5	TRBV7-2	NA	CASSPGGVWGNQPQHF	TGTGCCAGCAGCCCTGGAGGTGTTTGGGGCAATCAGCCCCAGCATTTT
16	many	TRBJ2-4	TRBV12-3/TRBV12-4	NA	CASSLGTPLAKNIQYF	TGTGCCAGCAGTCTCGGGACCCCCCTAGCCAAAAACATTCAGTACTTC
15	many	TRBJ2-7	TRBV27	TRBD1	CASSPEQGRAYEQYF	TGTGCCAGCAGCCCAGAACAGGGGCGAGCCTACGAGCAGTACTTC